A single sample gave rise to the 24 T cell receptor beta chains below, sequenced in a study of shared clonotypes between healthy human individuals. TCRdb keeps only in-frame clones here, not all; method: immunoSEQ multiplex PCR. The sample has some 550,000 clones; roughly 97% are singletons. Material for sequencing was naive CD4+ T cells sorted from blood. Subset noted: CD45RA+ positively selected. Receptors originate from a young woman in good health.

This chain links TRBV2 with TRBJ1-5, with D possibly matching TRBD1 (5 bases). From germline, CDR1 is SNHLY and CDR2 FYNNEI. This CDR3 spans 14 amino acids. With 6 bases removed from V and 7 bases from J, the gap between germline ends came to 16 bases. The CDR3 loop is CASRGNDRYQPQHF. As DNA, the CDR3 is TGTGCCAGCAGGGGAAACGACAGATACCAGCCCCAGCATTTT.

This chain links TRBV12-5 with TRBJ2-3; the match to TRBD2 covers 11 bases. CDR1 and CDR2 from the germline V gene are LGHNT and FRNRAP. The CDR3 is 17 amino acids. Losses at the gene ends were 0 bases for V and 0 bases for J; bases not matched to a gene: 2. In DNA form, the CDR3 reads TGTGCTAGTGGTTTGGTACGACTAGCGGGGAGCACAGATACGCAGTATTTT. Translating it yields CASGLVRLAGSTDTQYF.

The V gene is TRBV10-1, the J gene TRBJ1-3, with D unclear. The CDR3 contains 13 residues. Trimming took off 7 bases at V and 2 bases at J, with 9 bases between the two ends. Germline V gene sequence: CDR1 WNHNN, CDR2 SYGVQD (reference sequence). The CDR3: CASTPGAGNTIYF. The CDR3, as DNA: TGCGCCAGCACACCCGGAGCTGGAAACACCATATATTTT.

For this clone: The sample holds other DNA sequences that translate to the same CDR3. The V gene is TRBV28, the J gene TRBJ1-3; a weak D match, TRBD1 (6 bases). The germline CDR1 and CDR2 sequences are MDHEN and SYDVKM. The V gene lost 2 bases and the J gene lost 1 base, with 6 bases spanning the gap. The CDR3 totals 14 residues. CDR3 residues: CASSLQGSGNTIYF. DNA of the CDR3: TGTGCCAGCAGTTTACAGGGGTCTGGAAACACCATATATTTT.

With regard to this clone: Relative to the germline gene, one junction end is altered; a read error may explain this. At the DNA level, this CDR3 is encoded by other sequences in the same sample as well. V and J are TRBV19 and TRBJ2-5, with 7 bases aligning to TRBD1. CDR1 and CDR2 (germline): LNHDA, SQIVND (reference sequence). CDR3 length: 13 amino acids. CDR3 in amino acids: CASNRGGQETQYF. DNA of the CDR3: TGCGCCAGCAACAGGGGCGGCCAAGAGACCCAGTACTTC.

The DNA for the CDR3 is TGTGCCAGCAGCTTGGAGGGTAGAGGGGGAAATGAAAAACTGTTTTTT. Protein product: CASSLEGRGGNEKLFF. The chain joins TRBV5-8 to TRBJ1-4; tentative D call: TRBD1 (6 bases). Germline lookup yields CDR1 SGHTS and CDR2 YDEGEE. V lost 0 bases, J lost 5 bases, and 14 bases lay in between. There are 16 residues in the CDR3.

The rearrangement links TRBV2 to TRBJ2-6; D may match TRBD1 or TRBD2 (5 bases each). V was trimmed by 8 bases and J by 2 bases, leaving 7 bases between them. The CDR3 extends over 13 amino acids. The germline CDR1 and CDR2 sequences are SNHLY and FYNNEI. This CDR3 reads CASSGPGANVLTF. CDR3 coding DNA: TGTGCCAGCTCGGGACCTGGGGCCAACGTCCTGACTTTC.

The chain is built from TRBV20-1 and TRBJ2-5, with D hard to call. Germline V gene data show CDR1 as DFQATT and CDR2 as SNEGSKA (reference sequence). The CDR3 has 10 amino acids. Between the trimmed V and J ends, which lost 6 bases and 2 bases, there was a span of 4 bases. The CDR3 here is CSAGQETQYF. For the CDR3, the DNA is TGCAGTGCCGGACAAGAGACCCAGTACTTC.

The DNA for the CDR3 is TGTGCCAGTACCCCGGACAGGATGAACACTGAAGCTTTCTTT. The encoded protein is CASTPDRMNTEAFF. V gene TRBV19 combines with J gene TRBJ1-1; TRBD1 matches at 7 bases. The germline V gene encodes CDR1 LNHDA and CDR2 SQIVND (reference sequence). The ends lost 7 bases at V and 0 bases at J; junction bases unmatched: 5. The CDR3 extends over 14 amino acids.

The CDR3 spells CASSQDSVSGRNETQYF. As DNA, the CDR3 is TGCGCCAGCAGCCAAGACAGCGTGAGCGGGAGGAATGAGACCCAGTACTTC. The chain uses TRBV4-1 and TRBJ2-5, with TRBD2 matching over 9 bases. Trimming cost V 0 bases and J 5 bases; bases outside gene matches: 10. The CDR3 contains 17 residues. CDR1 is MGHRA, CDR2 YSYEKL, per germline.

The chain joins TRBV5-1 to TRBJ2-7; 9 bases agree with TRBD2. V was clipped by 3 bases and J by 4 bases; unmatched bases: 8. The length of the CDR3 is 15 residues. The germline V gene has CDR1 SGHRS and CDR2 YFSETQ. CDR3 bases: TGCGCCAGCAGCTCCATTCCGGGACTAGCTTACGAGCAGTACTTC. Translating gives CASSSIPGLAYEQYF.

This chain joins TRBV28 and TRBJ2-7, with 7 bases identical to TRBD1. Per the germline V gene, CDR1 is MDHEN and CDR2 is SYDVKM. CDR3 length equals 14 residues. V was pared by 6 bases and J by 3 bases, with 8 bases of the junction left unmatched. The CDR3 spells CASRESGQHYEQYF. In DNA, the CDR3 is TGTGCCAGCAGGGAGTCGGGACAGCACTACGAGCAGTACTTC. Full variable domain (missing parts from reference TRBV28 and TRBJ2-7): DVKVTQSSRYLVKRTGEKVFLECVQDMDHENMFWYRQDPGLGLRLIYFSYDVKMKEKGDIPEGYSVSREKKERFSLILESASTNQTSMYLCASRESGQHYEQYFGPGTRLTVT.

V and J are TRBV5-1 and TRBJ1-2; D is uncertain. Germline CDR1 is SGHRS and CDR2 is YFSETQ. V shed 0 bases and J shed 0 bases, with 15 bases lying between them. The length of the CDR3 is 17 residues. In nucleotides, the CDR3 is TGCGCCAGCAGCTTGGACGGCCCAAGCTCTACTAACTATGGCTACACCTTC. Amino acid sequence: CASSLDGPSSTNYGYTF.

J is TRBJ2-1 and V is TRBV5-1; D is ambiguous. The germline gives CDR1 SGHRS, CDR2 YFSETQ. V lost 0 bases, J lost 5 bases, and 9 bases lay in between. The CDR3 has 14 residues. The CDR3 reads CASSLETPHNEQFF. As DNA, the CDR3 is TGCGCCAGCAGCTTGGAGACTCCTCACAATGAGCAGTTCTTC.

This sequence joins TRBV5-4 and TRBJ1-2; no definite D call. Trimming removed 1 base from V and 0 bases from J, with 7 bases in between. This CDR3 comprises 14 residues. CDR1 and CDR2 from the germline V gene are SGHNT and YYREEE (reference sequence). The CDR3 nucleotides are TGTGCCAGCAGCTTGTACGGATCTAACTATGGCTACACCTTC. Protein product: CASSLYGSNYGYTF.

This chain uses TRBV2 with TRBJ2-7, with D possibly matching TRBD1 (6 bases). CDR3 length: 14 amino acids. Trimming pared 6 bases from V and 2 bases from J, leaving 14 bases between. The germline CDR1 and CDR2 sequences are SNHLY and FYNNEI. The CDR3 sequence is CASSVGTGTYEQYF. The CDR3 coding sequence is TGTGCCAGCAGCGTAGGTACAGGGACCTACGAGCAGTACTTC.

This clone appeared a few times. CDR3 nucleotide sequence: TGTGCCAGCAGTTTGAAAGACGCCACCCGCGGGGAAAAACTGTTTTTT. Amino acids: CASSLKDATRGEKLFF. The chain links TRBV6-6 to TRBJ1-4, with D unresolved. CDR1 is MNHNY, CDR2 SVGAGI, per germline (reference sequence). Trimming left V 4 bases short and J 8 bases short, with 20 bases between. The CDR3 length is 16 residues.

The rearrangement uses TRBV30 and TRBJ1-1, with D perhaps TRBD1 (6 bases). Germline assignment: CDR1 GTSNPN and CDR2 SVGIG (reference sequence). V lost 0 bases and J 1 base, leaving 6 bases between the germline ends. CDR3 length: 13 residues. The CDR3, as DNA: TGTGCCTGGAGTGTGGACAGGAACACTGAAGCTTTCTTT. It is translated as CAWSVDRNTEAFF.

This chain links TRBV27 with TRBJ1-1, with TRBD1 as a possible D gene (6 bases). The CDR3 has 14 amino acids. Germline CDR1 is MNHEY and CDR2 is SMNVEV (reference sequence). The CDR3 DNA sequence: TGTGCTTCGGTCGGAGCGGGGGCTGTCACTGAAGCTTTCTTT. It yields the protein CASVGAGAVTEAFF.

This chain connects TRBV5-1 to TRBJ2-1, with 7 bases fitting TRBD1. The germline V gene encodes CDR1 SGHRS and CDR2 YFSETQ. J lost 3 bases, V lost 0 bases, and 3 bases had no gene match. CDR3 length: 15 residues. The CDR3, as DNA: TGCGCCAGCAGCTTGGCGACAGGGTTCTACAATGAGCAGTTCTTC. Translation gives CASSLATGFYNEQFF.

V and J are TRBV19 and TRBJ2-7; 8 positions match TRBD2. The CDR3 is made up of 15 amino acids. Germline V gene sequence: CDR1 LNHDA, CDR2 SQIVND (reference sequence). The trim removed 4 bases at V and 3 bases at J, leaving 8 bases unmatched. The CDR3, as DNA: TGTGCCAGTAGTAAGGCGGGAGGCGGCGTCTACGAGCAGTACTTC. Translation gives CASSKAGGGVYEQYF. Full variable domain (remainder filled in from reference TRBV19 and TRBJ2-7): DGGITQSPKYLFRKEGQNVTLSCEQNLNHDAMYWYRQDPGQGLRLIYYSQIVNDFQKGDIAEGYSVSREKKESFPLTVTSAQKNPTAFYLCASSKAGGGVYEQYFGPGTRLTVT.

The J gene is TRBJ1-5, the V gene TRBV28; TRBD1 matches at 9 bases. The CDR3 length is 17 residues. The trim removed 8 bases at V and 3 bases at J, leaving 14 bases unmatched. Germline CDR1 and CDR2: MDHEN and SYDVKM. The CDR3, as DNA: TGTGCCAGCGGGAGTAGGGACAGGGTCTCTTCCAATCAGCCCCAGCATTTT. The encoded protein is CASGSRDRVSSNQPQHF.

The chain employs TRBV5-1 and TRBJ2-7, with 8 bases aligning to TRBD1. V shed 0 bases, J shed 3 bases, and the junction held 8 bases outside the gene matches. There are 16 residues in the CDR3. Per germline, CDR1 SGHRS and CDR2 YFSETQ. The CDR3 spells CASSLVPTGQVYEQYF. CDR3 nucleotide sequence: TGCGCCAGCAGCTTGGTACCCACGGGACAGGTCTACGAGCAGTACTTC.

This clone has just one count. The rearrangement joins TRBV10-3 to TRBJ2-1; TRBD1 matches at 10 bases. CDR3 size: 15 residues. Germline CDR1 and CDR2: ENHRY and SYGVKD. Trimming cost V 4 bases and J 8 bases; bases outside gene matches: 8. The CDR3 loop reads CAISGPGQGTDEQFF. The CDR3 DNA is TGTGCCATCAGTGGACCGGGACAGGGGACCGATGAGCAGTTCTTC.